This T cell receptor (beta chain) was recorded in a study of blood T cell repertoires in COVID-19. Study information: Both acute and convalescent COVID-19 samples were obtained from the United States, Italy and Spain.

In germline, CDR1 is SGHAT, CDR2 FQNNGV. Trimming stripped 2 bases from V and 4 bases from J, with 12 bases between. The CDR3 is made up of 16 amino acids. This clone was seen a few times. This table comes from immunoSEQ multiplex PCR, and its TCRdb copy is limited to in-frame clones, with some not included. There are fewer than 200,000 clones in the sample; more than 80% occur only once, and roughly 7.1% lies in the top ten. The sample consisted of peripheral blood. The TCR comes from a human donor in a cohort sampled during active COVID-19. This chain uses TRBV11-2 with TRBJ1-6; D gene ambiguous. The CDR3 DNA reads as TGTGCCAGCAGCTTATTACCAGAAATGTATAATTCACCCCTCCACTTT. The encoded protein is CASSLLPEMYNSPLHF.